Each of the 21 T cell receptor beta chains below was sequenced from the same sample in a study of early T cells in non-severe SARS-CoV-2 infection. Via MiXCR, TCRdb re-called the 5' RACE reads, giving one row per CDR3 protein. This sample yields some 39,000 distinct CDR3 sequences, of which approximately 4% are seen a single time; roughly 3% belongs to the top ten. What was sequenced was whole blood. These receptors originate from an adult who was a healthcare worker with PCR-confirmed SARS-CoV-2 infection or an uninfected control (not recorded which).

This clonotype was seen repeatedly, ten times or more. This rearrangement joins TRBV20-1 to TRBJ2-7; 8 bases agree with TRBD2. This CDR3 spans 11 amino acids. The ends lost 5 bases at V and 6 bases at J; junction bases unmatched: 3. Germline lookup yields CDR1 DFQATT and CDR2 SNEGSKA (reference sequence). CDR3 in DNA: TGCAGTGCTCCCCGGGGGGGCGAGCAGTACTTC. This sequence encodes CSAPRGGEQYF.

This clonotype came up many times. The rearrangement joins TRBV18 to TRBJ2-3; 9 bases are shared with TRBD2. The CDR3 runs to 16 residues. Germline lookup yields CDR1 KGHSH and CDR2 LQKENI. The junction had 6 bases not matched to a gene; V was cut back by 3 bases and J by 2 bases. The CDR3 here is CASSPTLAGLTDTQYF. DNA of the CDR3: TGTGCCAGCTCACCCACGCTAGCGGGACTCACAGATACGCAGTATTTT.

This clonotype has a count of ten or more. This chain joins TRBV19 and TRBJ2-7; D remains unclear. Germline-derived CDR1 and CDR2 are LNHDA and SQIVND (reference sequence). V was trimmed by 3 bases and J by 5 bases, leaving 11 bases between them. This CDR3 has 13 residues. The CDR3 sequence: CASSMGRKHEQYF. CDR3 in DNA: TGTGCCAGTAGTATGGGCAGAAAGCACGAGCAGTACTTC. Full variable domain (remainder filled in from reference TRBV19 and TRBJ2-7): DGGITQSPKYLFRKEGQNVTLSCEQNLNHDAMYWYRQDPGQGLRLIYYSQIVNDFQKGDIAEGYSVSREKKESFPLTVTSAQKNPTAFYLCASSMGRKHEQYFGPGTRLTVT.

In nucleotides, the CDR3 is TGCGCCAGCAGCTCCGGACATGAAGAGACCCAGTACTTC. This codes for CASSSGHEETQYF. The chain links TRBV5-1 to TRBJ2-5; possibly TRBD1 for D (5 bases). In germline, CDR1 is SGHRS, CDR2 YFSETQ. V lost 3 bases to trimming and J lost 3 bases, with 9 bases between them. The CDR3 is 13 residues long. Together with reference TRBV5-1 and TRBJ2-5, the CDR3 gives the full variable domain: KAGVTQTPRYLIKTRGQQVTLSCSPISGHRSVSWYQQTPGQGLQFLFEYFSETQRNKGNFPGRFSGRQFSNSRSEMNVSTLELGDSALYLCASSSGHEETQYFGPGTRLLVL.

In nucleotides, the CDR3 is TGCAGCGTTTCAGGCAGGGAAATCACAGATACGCAGTATTTT. It yields the protein CSVSGREITDTQYF. The chain joins TRBV29-1 to TRBJ2-3; D may be TRBD1 (5 bases). Germline V gene lookup returns CDR1 SQVTM and CDR2 ANQGSEA. V was pared by 5 bases and J by 2 bases, with 14 bases between. This CDR3 contains 14 residues.

This clonotype has a count of ten or more. The chain is built from TRBV7-9 and TRBJ2-7, with D hard to call. The CDR3 consists of 13 residues. Germline lookup yields CDR1 SEHNR and CDR2 FQNEAQ (reference sequence). Trimming removed 3 bases from V and 6 bases from J, with 12 bases in between. CDR3 region: CASSFSQESEQYF. CDR3 coding DNA: TGTGCCAGCAGCTTCAGTCAAGAGTCCGAGCAGTACTTC.

This clonotype was counted many times. V gene TRBV5-1 combines with J gene TRBJ2-3; D is perhaps TRBD2 (6 bases). The V end lost 4 bases, the J end lost 0 bases, and 12 bases lay between the germline ends. CDR3 length equals 15 residues. The V gene's germline CDR1 is SGHRS and CDR2 YFSETQ. The CDR3 DNA follows: TGCGCCAGCAGCGGTGGGCTAGCGAGCACAGATACGCAGTATTTT. This translates into CASSGGLASTDTQYF.

The table lists this clonotype with many counts. The V call is TRBV10-1, the J call TRBJ1-6; D not certain. The CDR3 covers 11 residues. From germline, CDR1 is WNHNN and CDR2 SYGVQD (reference sequence). Trimming cost V 8 bases and J 7 bases, with 6 bases left between them. CDR3 nucleotides: TGCGCCAGCGTGCACAATTCACCCCTCCACTTT. Protein product: CASVHNSPLHF.

In this sample, this clonotype turned up many times. This chain joins TRBV19 and TRBJ2-2, with 8 positions matching TRBD1. The germline V gene has CDR1 LNHDA and CDR2 SQIVND (reference sequence). Trimming cost V 7 bases and J 7 bases; bases outside gene matches: 8. The CDR3 spans 14 residues. The chain's CDR3 is CASISQGGLGELFF. The CDR3 nucleotides are TGTGCCAGTATCTCACAGGGGGGACTCGGGGAGCTGTTTTTT.

A word on this clonotype: Germline is not matched at one junction end, which may reflect a read error. The V call is TRBV6-4, the J call TRBJ1-2, with 7 bases identical to TRBD1. From germline, CDR1 is MRHNA and CDR2 SNTAGT. This CDR3 comprises 10 residues. The CDR3 is CDREVHGYTF. The CDR3 nucleotides read TGCGACAGGGAAGTTCATGGCTACACCTTC.

This clonotype was recorded many times. Because the CDR3's place on the DNA is in doubt, the DNA is left out and the CDR3 is given as listed by TCRdb. The CDR3 loop reads CASSSNRQRTWGTPGSCFF. This rearrangement joins TRBV11-2 to TRBJ2-2; the table's D call TRBD1 went unverified against the DNA. Germline CDR1 is SGHAT and CDR2 is FQNNGV. The CDR3 length is 19 residues, termini included.

This clonotype was seen only a few times. In DNA form, the CDR3 reads TGTGCCAGCAGCTTAGCGGACCAGATATCAGAGACCCAGTACTTC. It specifies CASSLADQISETQYF. The chain employs TRBV7-8 and TRBJ2-5; D gene ambiguous. The CDR3 has 15 residues. V was clipped by 0 bases and J by 4 bases, with 12 bases between them. The germline gives CDR1 SGHVS, CDR2 FQNEAQ.

This clonotype was seen many times. The chain uses TRBV28 and TRBJ2-3; 7 nucleotides line up with TRBD2. Germline V gene data show CDR1 as MDHEN and CDR2 as SYDVKM. Trimming at V came to 7 bases and at J to 3 bases, leaving 16 bases not matched to a gene. This CDR3 region has 17 residues. In DNA form, the CDR3 reads TGTGCCAGCATCCCGCACTGGGGAGGGAGGAGGACAGATACGCAGTATTTT. It specifies CASIPHWGGRRTDTQYF.

This clonotype was picked up many times. V is TRBV19 and J is TRBJ1-1; D is unresolved. Germline V gene lookup returns CDR1 LNHDA and CDR2 SQIVND (reference sequence). This CDR3 has 13 amino acids. Trimming took 7 bases from V and 2 from J, leaving 11 bases between them. In DNA form, the CDR3 reads TGTGCCAGTAACTTGAGACATAACACTGAAGCTTTCTTT. Its protein product is CASNLRHNTEAFF.

This clonotype was seen ten or more times. The V call is TRBV2, the J call TRBJ2-4; tentative D call: TRBD1 (6 bases). Trimming shortened V by 1 base and J by 2 bases, and 9 bases separated the two germline ends. The CDR3 covers 15 residues. Per the germline V gene, CDR1 is SNHLY and CDR2 is FYNNEI. The CDR3, as DNA: TGTGCCAGCAGTGAAGAAGGGGGACCCAAAAACATTCAGTACTTC. Amino acid sequence: CASSEEGGPKNIQYF.

This clonotype was seen repeatedly, ten times or more. The V gene is TRBV7-2, the J gene TRBJ2-3; TRBD2 agrees at 8 bases. Per germline, CDR1 SGHTA and CDR2 FQGNSA. Trimming cost V 5 bases and J 4 bases; bases outside gene matches: 8. The CDR3 is made up of 15 amino acids. This CDR3 reads CASSRRAGESDTQYF. The CDR3 DNA reads as TGTGCCAGCAGCCGCAGAGCGGGAGAATCAGATACGCAGTATTTT. Looking up the rest from reference TRBV7-2 and TRBJ2-3 gives the full variable domain: GAGVSQSPSNKVTEKGKDVELRCDPISGHTALYWYRQSLGQGLEFLIYFQGNSAPDKSGLPSDRFSAERTGGSVSTLTIQRTQQEDSAVYLCASSRRAGESDTQYFGPGTRLTVL.

In this sample, this clonotype turned up many times. This chain uses TRBV29-1 with TRBJ2-7; weak D call: TRBD2 (6 bases). Between the trimmed V and J ends, which lost 3 bases and 6 bases, there was a span of 9 bases. The CDR3 is 11 residues long. Germline CDR1 reads SQVTM; CDR2 reads ANQGSEA. CDR3 in amino acids: CSVDGGPEQYF. Here the CDR3 DNA reads TGCAGCGTTGATGGAGGGCCCGAGCAGTACTTC.

This clonotype has at least ten counts. The genes are TRBV9 and TRBJ2-7, with 8 bases matching TRBD2. The CDR3 sequence is 15 residues long. The trim removed 2 bases at V and 3 bases at J, leaving 7 bases unmatched. From germline, CDR1 is SGDLS and CDR2 YYNGEE. In nucleotides, the CDR3 is TGTGCCAGCAGCGTGAGCGGGAGCACTGGCTACGAGCAGTACTTC. The encoded protein is CASSVSGSTGYEQYF.

This clonotype was detected many times. This chain links TRBV21-1 with TRBJ1-6. TRBV21-1 is a known pseudogene. The CDR3 is made up of 13 amino acids. This CDR3 reads CASRTQRNSPLHF. The CDR3 coding sequence is TGTGCCAGCAGGACACAAAGGAATTCACCCCTCCACTTT.

This clonotype was seen ten or more times. The chain links TRBV5-4 to TRBJ2-6, with D hard to call. Germline V lookup: CDR1 SGHNT, CDR2 YYREEE (reference sequence). Trimming cost V 0 bases and J 0 bases, with 7 bases left between them. CDR3 length: 16 residues. The CDR3 reads CASSLGQNSGANVLTF. In nucleotides, the CDR3 is TGTGCCAGCAGCTTGGGACAAAACTCTGGGGCCAACGTCCTGACTTTC.

This clonotype appeared a few times. The rearrangement links TRBV12-3 or TRBV12-4 to TRBJ2-3; 7 bases are a match to TRBD2. V was pared by 6 bases and J by 4 bases, with 7 bases of the junction left unmatched. The CDR3 is made up of 14 amino acids. The CDR3 bases are TGTGCCAGCAGCTTGCGGGAGACCGCAGATACGCAGTATTTT. It encodes CASSLRETADTQYF.